This entry describes one T cell receptor (beta chain). What it binds is not known. The data are from a study of T cell responses to AZD1222 COVID-19 vaccine. About the research overall: Second-dose groups at about 4 or about 12 weeks were pooled. Whole-study findings and limits: Repertoires were collected only later (after the peak T cell response had occurred). The span of vaccine-associated CD4 TCRs extended across spike, with dominance at 160-218 and 743-854. Donors were mostly white British, more females; clonal diversity possibly underestimated.

Germline loops: CDR1 KGHSH, CDR2 LQKENI. Deletions cut 1 base from V and 1 base from J, with 17 bases between. CDR3 length: 18 residues. Generated by immunoSEQ multiplex PCR, the TCRdb table keeps only in-frame clones and is missing some. The data contain approximately 120,000 clones, roughly 92% of them singletons. This TCR derives from an adult in good health. The chain links TRBV18 to TRBJ1-5; D remains unclear. Sequenced material: peripheral blood, taken on day 0 of AZD1222 vaccination. In nucleotides, the CDR3 is TGTGCCAGCTCACCACGGAGGCGCCTGGACGGGAGCAATCAGCCCCAGCATTTT. Protein sequence: CASSPRRRLDGSNQPQHF.